Below, 14 T cell receptor beta chains from the same sample are listed, as sequenced in a study of PD-L1 blockade in urothelial cancer. Time point: peripheral blood 6 weeks after treatment start. Assay: immunoSEQ multiplex PCR; the TCRdb copy retains only in-frame clones and omits some. This sample has roughly 50,000 clones, with approximately 78% found just once. The sequencing used PBMCs, collected around atezolizumab (anti-PD-L1) treatment. These TCRs come from an older man with urothelial cancer.

The CDR3 bases are TGTGCCAGCAGTTTGGGGGCCGTCTACGAGCAGTACTTC. It encodes CASSLGAVYEQYF. The chain is built from TRBV27 and TRBJ2-7, with D possibly being TRBD1 (6 bases). Trimming stripped 3 bases from V and 3 bases from J, with 9 bases between. CDR1 is MNHEY and CDR2 is SMNVEV in the germline V gene (reference sequence). CDR3 length equals 13 residues.

The chain couples TRBV5-1 to TRBJ2-7; 11 nucleotides agree with TRBD1. Germline V gene lookup returns CDR1 SGHRS and CDR2 YFSETQ. V lost 3 bases to trimming and J lost 3 bases; unmatched junction nucleotides: 5. This CDR3 contains 15 residues. This CDR3 is CASSSSGTGGYEQYF. In DNA form, the CDR3 reads TGCGCCAGCAGCTCTTCCGGGACAGGGGGCTACGAGCAGTACTTC. The entire variable domain, with the rest obtained from reference TRBV5-1 and TRBJ2-7, is as follows: KAGVTQTPRYLIKTRGQQVTLSCSPISGHRSVSWYQQTPGQGLQFLFEYFSETQRNKGNFPGRFSGRQFSNSRSEMNVSTLELGDSALYLCASSSSGTGGYEQYFGPGTRLTVT.

V is TRBV20-1 and J is TRBJ2-5; D not certain. Between the trimmed V and J ends, which lost 7 bases and 7 bases, there was a span of 13 bases. This CDR3 comprises 11 residues. From germline, CDR1 is DFQATT and CDR2 SNEGSKA (reference sequence). The CDR3 bases are TGCAGTGGCGTTCTCCGAGGGACCCAGTACTTC. Amino acids: CSGVLRGTQYF.

The gene calls are TRBV7-8 and TRBJ2-5; 9 bases line up with TRBD1. Losses at the gene ends were 2 bases for V and 6 bases for J; bases not matched to a gene: 1. Germline lookup yields CDR1 SGHVS and CDR2 FQNEAQ. The CDR3 has 13 amino acids. The CDR3 here is CASSLYRGQTQYF. CDR3 in DNA: TGTGCCAGCAGCTTATACAGGGGGCAGACCCAGTACTTC. Variable domain in full (rest from reference TRBV7-8 and TRBJ2-5): GAGVSQSPRYKVAKRGQDVALRCDPISGHVSLFWYQQALGQGPEFLTYFQNEAQLDKSGLPSDRFFAERPEGSVSTLKIQRTQQEDSAVYLCASSLYRGQTQYFGPGTRLLVL.

The DNA of the CDR3 is TGCGCCAGCAGCTTGGACCAAGCGGGAGTTTCGTACAATGAGCAGTTCTTC. Amino acids: CASSLDQAGVSYNEQFF. This rearrangement joins TRBV5-1 to TRBJ2-1; 8 nucleotides agree with TRBD2. The CDR3 spans 17 residues. V dropped 0 bases and J dropped 4; count of bases not matched to a gene: 9. CDR1 and CDR2 from the germline V gene are SGHRS and YFSETQ. Full variable domain (missing parts from reference TRBV5-1 and TRBJ2-1): KAGVTQTPRYLIKTRGQQVTLSCSPISGHRSVSWYQQTPGQGLQFLFEYFSETQRNKGNFPGRFSGRQFSNSRSEMNVSTLELGDSALYLCASSLDQAGVSYNEQFFGPGTRLTVL.

The rearrangement joins TRBV9 to TRBJ2-7; D may be TRBD1 (6 bases). Germline V gene sequence: CDR1 SGDLS, CDR2 YYNGEE. This CDR3 is built from 14 residues. V shed 0 bases and J shed 3 bases, with 10 bases lying between them. The CDR3 DNA reads TGTGCCAGCAGCGTAGGGGACACCATCTACGAGCAGTACTTC. Its translation: CASSVGDTIYEQYF.

The chain carries TRBV5-1 and TRBJ2-7, with a possible D match to TRBD2 (6 bases). CDR1 and CDR2 from the germline V gene are SGHRS and YFSETQ. This CDR3 has 16 amino acids. V lost 4 bases to trimming and J lost 5 bases, with 22 bases between them. In DNA form, the CDR3 reads TGCGCCAGCAGCCCCCTAGCGCGGGCCGCCCCGGACGAGCAGTACTTC. This codes for CASSPLARAAPDEQYF.

This CDR3 is CARSLGASGETSYEQYF. The CDR3, as DNA: TGTGCCAGAAGCTTGGGGGCTAGCGGGGAGACCTCCTACGAGCAGTACTTC. The V and J genes are TRBV5-3 and TRBJ2-7; 9 positions agree with TRBD2. TRBV5-3 counts as an open reading frame of uncertain function. CDR3 length: 17 residues. The V gene end was trimmed by 0 bases and the J gene end by 0 bases; junction bases not matched to a gene: 7.

The genes are TRBV27 and TRBJ1-1, with D perhaps matching TRBD1 (5 bases). The V end lost 0 bases, the J end lost 5 bases, and 10 bases lay between the germline ends. The CDR3 length is 14 residues. CDR1 is MNHEY, CDR2 SMNVEV, per germline (reference sequence). In DNA form, the CDR3 reads TGTGCCAGCAGTTTATCCGGCAGGGTTACTGAAGCTTTCTTT. It yields the protein CASSLSGRVTEAFF.

The rearrangement joins TRBV2 to TRBJ2-3; 7 positions agree with TRBD2. J gave up 1 base and V 5 bases, and 6 bases lay outside the gene matches. Germline-derived CDR1 and CDR2 are SNHLY and FYNNEI. CDR3 size: 15 residues. This chain's CDR3 is CASSIAGRGTDTQYF. CDR3 sequence (DNA): TGTGCCAGCAGTATCGCGGGGAGGGGCACAGATACGCAGTATTTT.

In its sample, this clone was seen once. CDR3 sequence reads: CASSLFNEQFF. The CDR3 DNA follows: TGTGCCAGCAGTTTATTCAATGAGCAGTTCTTC. This sequence joins TRBV6-5 and TRBJ2-1; unclear D gene. V lost 4 bases, J lost 6 bases, and 4 bases lay in between. The germline gives CDR1 MNHEY, CDR2 SVGAGI. The CDR3 contains 11 residues.

CDR3 protein: CASSLGTSYEQYF. CDR3 DNA sequence: TGTGCCAGCAGTTTGGGCACCTCCTACGAGCAGTACTTC. The gene calls are TRBV27 and TRBJ2-7; D is unclear. The CDR3 has 13 residues. The ends were cut back, 3 bases at V and 0 bases at J, with 6 bases in the middle. In germline, CDR1 is MNHEY, CDR2 SMNVEV (reference sequence).

The chain carries TRBV5-5 and TRBJ2-7, with a tentative D call TRBD1 (6 bases). The CDR3 spans 14 residues. V was cut by 4 bases and J by 1 base, with 12 bases left in between. Germline V gives CDR1 SGHKS, CDR2 YYEKEE (reference sequence). The DNA of the CDR3 is TGTGCCAGCAGCGGGCCAGGGACATCCTACGAGCAGTACTTC. Protein sequence: CASSGPGTSYEQYF.

This rearrangement joins TRBV28 to TRBJ1-5; 12 bases agree with TRBD1. Germline values: CDR1 MDHEN, CDR2 SYDVKM. V was clipped by 10 bases and J by 5 bases; unmatched bases: 9. CDR3 size: 15 residues. Here the CDR3 reads CATTPGTGGHQPQHF. For the CDR3, the DNA is TGTGCCACCACCCCCGGGACAGGGGGCCATCAGCCCCAGCATTTT.